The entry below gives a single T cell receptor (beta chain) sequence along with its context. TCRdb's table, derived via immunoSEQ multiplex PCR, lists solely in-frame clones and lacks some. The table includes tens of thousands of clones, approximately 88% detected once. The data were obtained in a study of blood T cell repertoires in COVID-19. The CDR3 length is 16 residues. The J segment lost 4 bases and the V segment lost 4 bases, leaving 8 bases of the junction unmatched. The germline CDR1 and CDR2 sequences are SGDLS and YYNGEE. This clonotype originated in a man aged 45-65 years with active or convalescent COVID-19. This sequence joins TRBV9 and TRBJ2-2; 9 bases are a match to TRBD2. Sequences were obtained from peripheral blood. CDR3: CASSSGTSIGTGELFF. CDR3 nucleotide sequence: TGTGCCAGCAGCTCCGGGACTAGCATTGGCACCGGGGAGCTGTTTTTT.